This T cell receptor (beta chain) is drawn from a study of T-cell memory formation after mild COVID-19. The study, taken as a whole, reports: The SARS-CoV-2 specificity of second-wave clones reaching peak at day 37 remained unverified. There was a balanced CD4/CD8 profile in clones contracting day 15 to 85, and later expanders leaned CD4+.

Each CDR3 protein gets one entry after TCRdb re-called the 5' RACE reads with MiXCR. The repertoire holds approximately 230,000 distinct CDR3 sequences, with about a sixth as singletons. A note on this clonotype: Its target is unknown.

The CDR3 spans 16 residues. Trimming removed 1 base at V and 2 bases at J, with 13 bases between. The germline CDR1 and CDR2 sequences are KGHSH and LQKENI. What was sequenced was PBMCs or a T cell subset sorted from them (not recorded which). This clonotype was obtained from a man younger than 35 who had mild COVID-19 (a few samples of this study predate the infection). Cell type and time point are not known. This sequence joins TRBV18 and TRBJ2-3; the D is unclear. The CDR3 DNA follows: TGTGCCAGCTCACCACGGGCAGGAATGGCCACAGATACGCAGTATTTT. Residues: CASSPRAGMATDTQYF.